Listed below are T cell receptor beta chains from one sample, sequenced in a study of cytomegalovirus exposure and HLA in healthy donors. The table came from immunoSEQ multiplex PCR; TCRdb's copy has only in-frame clones and leaves some out. The sample includes about 120,000 clones, less than 85% of them seen just once. What was sequenced was PBMCs. The receptors shown here come from a man in his thirties or forties in good health and CMV-seronegative. Both conserved end residues are part of each CDR3. Fields, in order: clone size, J gene, D gene, V gene, CDR3 protein, CDR3 DNA. D genes are given only for firm matches. Part of the rows lack a size; the others show once, few, many or a class for expanded clones.

clone_size: once; j_call: TRBJ2-5; d_call: -; v_call: TRBV10-3; cdr3_aa: CAISVGREQTQYF; cdr3_nt: TGTGCCATCAGTGTTGGCAGGGAACAGACCCAGTACTTC
clone_size: -; j_call: TRBJ2-1; d_call: -; v_call: TRBV5-1; cdr3_aa: CASSLGGGPEQFF; cdr3_nt: TGCGCCAGCAGCTTGGGAGGAGGGCCCGAGCAGTTCTTC
clone_size: -; j_call: TRBJ1-1; d_call: TRBD1; v_call: TRBV5-1; cdr3_aa: CASSLQGGMNTEAFF; cdr3_nt: TGCGCCAGCAGCTTACAGGGGGGTATGAACACTGAAGCTTTCTTT
clone_size: -; j_call: TRBJ2-7; d_call: -; v_call: TRBV27; cdr3_aa: CASSLLGANEQYF; cdr3_nt: TGTGCCAGCAGTTTACTAGGGGCGAACGAGCAGTACTTC
clone_size: -; j_call: TRBJ1-1; d_call: -; v_call: TRBV27; cdr3_aa: CASSYAGNTEAFF; cdr3_nt: TGTGCCAGCAGTTACGCAGGGAACACTGAAGCTTTCTTT
clone_size: once; j_call: TRBJ2-1; d_call: TRBD2; v_call: TRBV4-1; cdr3_aa: CASRGIGREIYNEQFF; cdr3_nt: TGCGCCAGCAGAGGTATAGGGCGGGAGATATACAATGAGCAGTTCTTC
clone_size: few; j_call: TRBJ2-7; d_call: TRBD2; v_call: TRBV6-5; cdr3_aa: CASSPGLARNEQYF; cdr3_nt: TGTGCCAGCAGCCCGGGACTAGCTAGAAACGAGCAGTACTTC
clone_size: -; j_call: TRBJ2-2; d_call: -; v_call: TRBV5-1; cdr3_aa: CASSLYPEGGTGELFF; cdr3_nt: TGCGCCAGCAGCTTGTATCCCGAGGGTGGCACCGGGGAGCTGTTTTTT
clone_size: -; j_call: TRBJ2-2; d_call: -; v_call: TRBV15; cdr3_aa: CATSRVGVKDTGELFF; cdr3_nt: TGTGCCACCAGCAGAGTCGGGGTTAAGGACACCGGGGAGCTGTTTTTT
clone_size: few; j_call: TRBJ1-2; d_call: TRBD1; v_call: TRBV6-5; cdr3_aa: CASSDGQGVYGYTF; cdr3_nt: TGTGCCAGCAGTGACGGACAGGGCGTCTATGGCTACACCTTC
clone_size: -; j_call: TRBJ1-5; d_call: -; v_call: TRBV19; cdr3_aa: CASSILPYYSNQPQHF; cdr3_nt: TGTGCCAGTAGTATTTTGCCATACTATAGCAATCAGCCCCAGCATTTT
clone_size: -; j_call: TRBJ1-6; d_call: TRBD1; v_call: TRBV2; cdr3_aa: CASRMTGPASFNSPLHF; cdr3_nt: TGTGCCAGCAGGATGACAGGGCCAGCAAGTTTTAATTCACCCCTCCACTTT
clone_size: -; j_call: TRBJ2-7; d_call: TRBD1; v_call: TRBV27; cdr3_aa: CASALQGAGFYEQYF; cdr3_nt: TGTGCCAGCGCCCTACAGGGGGCGGGGTTCTACGAGCAGTACTTC
clone_size: -; j_call: TRBJ2-1; d_call: TRBD1; v_call: TRBV23-1; cdr3_aa: CASSLGTGVYNEQFF; cdr3_nt: TGCGCCAGCAGTCTCGGGACAGGGGTATACAATGAGCAGTTCTTC
clone_size: few; j_call: TRBJ2-7; d_call: -; v_call: TRBV6-5; cdr3_aa: CASSGRQSSYEQYF; cdr3_nt: TGTGCCAGCAGTGGTCGACAGAGCTCCTACGAGCAGTACTTC
clone_size: -; j_call: TRBJ2-7; d_call: -; v_call: TRBV30; cdr3_aa: CAWSVVASPIVGEQYF; cdr3_nt: TGTGCCTGGAGTGTAGTAGCTAGCCCTATTGTGGGAGAGCAGTACTTC
clone_size: few; j_call: TRBJ2-7; d_call: TRBD1; v_call: TRBV5-5; cdr3_aa: CASSFGTGTYEQYF; cdr3_nt: TGTGCCAGCAGCTTCGGGACAGGGACCTACGAGCAGTACTTC
clone_size: -; j_call: TRBJ2-2; d_call: -; v_call: TRBV18; cdr3_aa: CASSPGQSTGELFF; cdr3_nt: TGTGCCAGCTCACCCGGACAGAGCACCGGGGAGCTGTTTTTT
clone_size: -; j_call: TRBJ1-2; d_call: -; v_call: TRBV7-2; cdr3_aa: CASSLVRGNYGYTF; cdr3_nt: TGTGCCAGCAGCTTAGTTCGGGGAAACTATGGCTACACCTTC
clone_size: -; j_call: TRBJ2-7; d_call: -; v_call: TRBV27; cdr3_aa: CASSFGQVGYEQYF; cdr3_nt: TGTGCCAGCAGTTTTGGGCAGGTGGGCTACGAGCAGTACTTC
clone_size: once; j_call: TRBJ1-2; d_call: -; v_call: TRBV5-1; cdr3_aa: CASSLSGADYGYTF; cdr3_nt: TGCGCCAGCAGCTTGTCAGGGGCAGACTATGGCTACACCTTC
clone_size: -; j_call: TRBJ2-7; d_call: -; v_call: TRBV6-1; cdr3_aa: CASRGHINYEQYF; cdr3_nt: TGTGCCAGCAGGGGACATATCAACTACGAGCAGTACTTC
clone_size: -; j_call: TRBJ2-1; d_call: -; v_call: TRBV15; cdr3_aa: CATSHPRTSHSEQFF; cdr3_nt: TGTGCCACCAGCCACCCCCGAACTAGTCATAGTGAGCAGTTCTTC
clone_size: -; j_call: TRBJ1-3; d_call: -; v_call: TRBV5-4; cdr3_aa: CASSLDRNSGNTIYF; cdr3_nt: TGTGCCAGCAGCTTGGACAGAAACTCTGGAAACACCATATATTTT
clone_size: -; j_call: TRBJ1-2; d_call: -; v_call: TRBV5-1; cdr3_aa: CASSLAGSGQGNGYTF; cdr3_nt: TGCGCCAGCAGCTTGGCCGGTAGTGGGCAGGGAAATGGCTACACCTTC
clone_size: once; j_call: TRBJ2-3; d_call: -; v_call: TRBV7-2; cdr3_aa: CASSEGGPLTDTQYF; cdr3_nt: TGTGCCAGCAGCGAAGGGGGACCTCTCACAGATACGCAGTATTTT
clone_size: once; j_call: TRBJ2-2; d_call: -; v_call: TRBV5-1; cdr3_aa: CASSLSLGFKNTGELFF; cdr3_nt: TGCGCCAGCAGCTTGAGTCTCGGTTTCAAGAACACCGGGGAGCTGTTTTTT
clone_size: -; j_call: TRBJ1-2; d_call: -; v_call: TRBV15; cdr3_aa: CATSRDRGGNYGYTF; cdr3_nt: TGTGCCACCAGCAGAGATCGGGGAGGGAACTATGGCTACACCTTC